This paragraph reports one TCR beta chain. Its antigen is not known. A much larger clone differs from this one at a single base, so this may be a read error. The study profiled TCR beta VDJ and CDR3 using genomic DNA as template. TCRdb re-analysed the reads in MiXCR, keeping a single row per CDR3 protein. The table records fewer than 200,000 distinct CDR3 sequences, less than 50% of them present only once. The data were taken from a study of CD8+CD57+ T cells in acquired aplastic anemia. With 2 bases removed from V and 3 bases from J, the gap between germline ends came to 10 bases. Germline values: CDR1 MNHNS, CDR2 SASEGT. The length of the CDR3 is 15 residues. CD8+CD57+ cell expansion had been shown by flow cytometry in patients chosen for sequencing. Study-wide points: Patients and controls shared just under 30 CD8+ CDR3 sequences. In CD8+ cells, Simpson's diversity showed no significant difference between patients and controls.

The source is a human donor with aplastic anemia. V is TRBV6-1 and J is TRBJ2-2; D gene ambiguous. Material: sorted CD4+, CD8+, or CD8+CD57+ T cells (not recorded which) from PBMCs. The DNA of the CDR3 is TGTGCCAGCAGTGAATCAAGGTGGGACACCGGGGAGCTGTTTTTT. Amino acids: CASSESRWDTGELFF.